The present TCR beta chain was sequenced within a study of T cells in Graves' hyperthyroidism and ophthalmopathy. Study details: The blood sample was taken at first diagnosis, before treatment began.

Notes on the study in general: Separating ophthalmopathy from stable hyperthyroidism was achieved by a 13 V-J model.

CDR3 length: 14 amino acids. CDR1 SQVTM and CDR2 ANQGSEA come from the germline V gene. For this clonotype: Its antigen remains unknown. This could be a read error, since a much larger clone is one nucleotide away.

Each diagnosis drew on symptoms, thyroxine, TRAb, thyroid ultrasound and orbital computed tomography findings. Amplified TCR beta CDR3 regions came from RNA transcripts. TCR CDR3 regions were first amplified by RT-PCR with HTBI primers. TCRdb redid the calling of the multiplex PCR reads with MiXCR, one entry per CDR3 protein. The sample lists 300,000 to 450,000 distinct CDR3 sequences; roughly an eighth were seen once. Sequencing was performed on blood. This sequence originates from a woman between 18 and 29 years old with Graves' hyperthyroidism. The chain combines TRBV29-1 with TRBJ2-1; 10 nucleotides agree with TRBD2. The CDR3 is CSVAGTSVYNAQFF. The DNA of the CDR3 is TGCAGCGTGGCCGGGACTAGCGTTTACAATGCGCAGTTCTTC.